This T cell receptor (beta chain) was sequenced in a study of cytomegalovirus exposure and HLA in healthy donors. Whole-study results and caveats: Among TCR beta chains, those listed as cytomegalovirus-associated numbered some 160. The TCR clusters that emerged in the first cohort tended, a later analysis found, to co-occur in the approximately 110 validation repertoires. While the bulk of TCR sequences proved rare, some public TCRs turned up in many donors.

Sequenced by immunoSEQ multiplex PCR; TCRdb stores in-frame clones only, minus some. The table has about 240,000 clones, about 90% seen once. V was shortened by 8 bases and J by 0 bases, with 13 bases between the two germline ends. Germline lookup yields CDR1 SGHTA and CDR2 FQGNSA. The CDR3 is 14 residues long. A word on this clone: Its antigen remains unidentified.

This clonotype was obtained from a woman in her thirties in good health and CMV-seropositive. This chain uses TRBV7-2 with TRBJ1-1; the D is unclear. Sequenced sample: PBMCs. This CDR3 reads CASGSTVLNTEAFF. In nucleotides, the CDR3 is TGTGCCAGCGGATCGACTGTTTTGAACACTGAAGCTTTCTTT.